A selection of T cell receptor beta chains follows, all from one sample in a study of beta chain features in type 1 diabetes. Clones were read by immunoSEQ multiplex PCR, and TCRdb kept only the in-frame ones, dropping some. This table holds some 240,000 clones, 16% found once. What was sequenced was naive CD4+ T cells from blood. These receptor sequences come from a man aged 25-45 years with type 1 diabetes. The CDR3 runs from the conserved cysteine through the conserved F or W. A D gene is named only where the DNA matches it firmly. Some rows have no size entry. The others give once, few or many, or a class for an expanded clone.

v_call	d_call	clone_size	j_call	cdr3_nt	cdr3_aa
TRBV29-1	-	-	TRBJ2-1	TGCAGCGTGGCTGAGGGACAAGTAGGCAGTGAGCAGTTCTTC	CSVAEGQVGSEQFF
TRBV2	-	-	TRBJ1-3	TGTGCCAGCAGAGGCGGAAACACCATATATTTT	CASRGGNTIYF
TRBV6-6	-	-	TRBJ2-7	TGTGCCAGCAAGTACGGACAGCCCTACGAGCAGTACTTC	CASKYGQPYEQYF
TRBV5-1	-	few	TRBJ2-5	TGCGCCAGCAGCCAACGTACTCAAGAGACCCAGTACTTC	CASSQRTQETQYF
TRBV7-9	TRBD1	few	TRBJ1-5	TGTGCCAGCAGGCCCGGACAGGGCAATCAGCCCCAGCATTTT	CASRPGQGNQPQHF
TRBV29-1	-	-	TRBJ2-3	TGCAGCGTTCGGAGGGGTACAGATACGCAGTATTTT	CSVRRGTDTQYF
TRBV29-1	-	-	TRBJ2-6	TGCAGCGTCTCGGTCGCAAGCTCTGGGGCCAACGTCCTGACTTTC	CSVSVASSGANVLTF
TRBV30	-	-	TRBJ2-3	TGTGCCTGGAGTGTGACGGGGGTAGCAGATACGCAGTATTTT	CAWSVTGVADTQYF
TRBV15	-	-	TRBJ1-4	TGTGCCACCGCGCCGGCCCCTAATGAAAAACTGTTTTTT	CATAPAPNEKLFF
TRBV10-3	TRBD1	-	TRBJ2-7	TGTGCCATCAGTCTAAGTGGGACAGGGAACTACGAGCAGTACTTC	CAISLSGTGNYEQYF
TRBV10-3	-	-	TRBJ2-1	TGTGCCATCAGTGAGGCTAGCGCGATGGAGCAGTTCTTC	CAISEASAMEQFF
TRBV19	TRBD1	-	TRBJ1-4	TGTGCCAGTACCCCGACAGGGGGCAATGAAAAACTGTTTTTT	CASTPTGGNEKLFF
TRBV4-2	TRBD1	few	TRBJ2-1	TGTGCCAGCAGCCAAGGGTCGACAGGGTACAATGAGCAGTTCTTC	CASSQGSTGYNEQFF
TRBV7-6	-	-	TRBJ2-7	TGTGCCAGCAGCTCTACCGGGACACCCTTCGGAAGGCAGTACTTC	CASSSTGTPFGRQYF
TRBV29-1	-	few	TRBJ2-6	TGCAGCGTTTCTGCTCCTGGGAGTACTGGGGCCAACGTCCTGACTTTC	CSVSAPGSTGANVLTF
TRBV7-2	TRBD2	-	TRBJ2-7	TGTGCCAGCAGCTCACTAGCGGGGGGCGAGCAGTACTTC	CASSSLAGGEQYF
TRBV28	-	-	TRBJ2-1	TGTGCCAGCAGTGGAACAGGGAGGGATGAGCAGTTCTTC	CASSGTGRDEQFF
TRBV19	TRBD1	-	TRBJ2-1	TGTGCCAGTAGTATGCGACAGGGGTCGGACAATGAGCAGTTCTTC	CASSMRQGSDNEQFF
TRBV28	-	few	TRBJ2-2	TGTGCCAGCACCTCCGGGCAGTTGAACACCGGGGAGCTGTTTTTT	CASTSGQLNTGELFF
TRBV29-1	-	few	TRBJ2-6	TGCAGCGCTGAGGTTGGGGCTGGGGCCAACGTCCTGACTTTC	CSAEVGAGANVLTF
TRBV9	-	-	TRBJ1-3	TGTGCCAGCAGCGTACAAACAGGGACTGGAAACACCATATATTTT	CASSVQTGTGNTIYF
TRBV30	-	-	TRBJ2-7	TGTGCCTGGAGTGCCTCACCCGGGAGCTCCTACGAGCAGTACTTC	CAWSASPGSSYEQYF
TRBV10-3	-	-	TRBJ2-2	TGTGCCATCAGTGAAATGGGGGCGGACACCGGGGAGCTGTTTTTT	CAISEMGADTGELFF
TRBV29-1	TRBD2	few	TRBJ2-7	TGCAGCGTTTATATTGGGGACGGACTAGCTGGCGAGCAGTACTTC	CSVYIGDGLAGEQYF
TRBV29-1	TRBD1	few	TRBJ1-2	TGCAGCGTCGCTTACACAGGGGACGCTGGCTACACCTTC	CSVAYTGDAGYTF